This is a list of T cell receptor beta chains from one sample in a study of blood T cell repertoires in COVID-19. Profiling relied on immunoSEQ multiplex PCR, and the TCRdb table lists in-frame clones only, not all of them. The sample lists 150,000 to 200,000 clones, 85% occurring once. The sample taken for sequencing was peripheral blood. The receptors were gathered from a human donor with acute or convalescent COVID-19. The donor label of this sample is uncertain. Both conserved end residues are part of each CDR3. A D gene is named only where the DNA matches it firmly. Size is stated for part of the rows, as once, few or many counts, or as a class when the clone is expanded.

v_gene	d_gene	abundance	j_gene	CDR3nt	CDR3aa
TRBV3-1/TRBV3-2	NA	NA	TRBJ1-1	TGTGCCAGCAGCCAGGCCGGGACACGGAACACTGAAGCTTTCTTT	CASSQAGTRNTEAFF
TRBV27	TRBD1	NA	TRBJ1-2	TGTGCCAGCAGTTCAGCCGGGACAGGGGGCCGCTATGGCTACACCTTC	CASSSAGTGGRYGYTF
TRBV15	NA	NA	TRBJ1-3	TGTGCCACCAGCAGAGATCGTGGAAACACCATATATTTT	CATSRDRGNTIYF
TRBV5-1	NA	NA	TRBJ2-5	TGCGCCAGCAGCTCACAGGGTTTAGGCGGGACCCAGTACTTC	CASSSQGLGGTQYF
TRBV7-8	TRBD2	NA	TRBJ2-3	TGTGCCAGCCTTACACTAGCGGGGGGGCCCACAGATACGCAGTATTTT	CASLTLAGGPTDTQYF
TRBV2	NA	NA	TRBJ2-7	TGTGCCAGCAGCCGGGACTCGATCTCCTACGAGCAGTACTTC	CASSRDSISYEQYF
TRBV5-4	TRBD2	NA	TRBJ2-1	TGTGCCGGTCGAACTAGCGGGGGGAGGGATGAGCAGTTCTTC	CAGRTSGGRDEQFF
TRBV28	TRBD1	NA	TRBJ1-1	TGTGCCGCACTCCGACAGGGGAACACTGAAGCTTTCTTT	CAALRQGNTEAFF
TRBV5-1	NA	NA	TRBJ2-2	TGCGCCAGCAGCTCTCAGGACACCGGGGAGCTGTTTTTT	CASSSQDTGELFF
TRBV7-2	NA	NA	TRBJ1-2	TGTGCCAGCAGCCTAGGACACAACTATGGCTACACCTTC	CASSLGHNYGYTF
TRBV11-2	NA	NA	TRBJ2-5	TGTGCCAGCAGACTTCCCGGGCGGGGAGGTCACCAAGAGACCCAGTACTTC	CASRLPGRGGHQETQYF
TRBV28	NA	once	TRBJ1-5	TGTGCCAGCAGTTCAGAGGGAGGAGGCAATCAGCCCCAGCATTTT	CASSSEGGGNQPQHF
TRBV4-1	NA	NA	TRBJ1-6	TGCGCCAGCAGCTCCTGGACAGATAGAAATTCACCCCTCCACTTT	CASSSWTDRNSPLHF
TRBV3-1/TRBV3-2	TRBD1	NA	TRBJ2-7	TGTGCCAGCAGCCACAGGGGGCGGTTCGAGCAGTACTTC	CASSHRGRFEQYF
TRBV5-1	NA	NA	TRBJ1-5	TGCGCCAGCTGTAAAGGTGATGAGGACAATCAGCCCCAGCATTTT	CASCKGDEDNQPQHF
TRBV19	NA	NA	TRBJ2-1	TGTGCCAGTACCCGGCAACGGAGTAGTGAGCAGTTCTTC	CASTRQRSSEQFF
TRBV3-1/TRBV3-2	TRBD1	NA	TRBJ2-5	TGTGCCAGCAGCCCCCGGGACAGAGGGACCAGGACCCAGTACTTC	CASSPRDRGTRTQYF
TRBV2	NA	NA	TRBJ1-3	TGTGCCAGCAGTGAAACAAGTTCTGGAAACACCATATATTTT	CASSETSSGNTIYF
TRBV6-1	TRBD2	NA	TRBJ2-1	TGTGCCAGCAGTGAATGGGAGGGGAATGAGCAGTTCTTC	CASSEWEGNEQFF
TRBV19	NA	NA	TRBJ2-4	TGTGCCAGTAGTATGGGACTGTACATTCAGTACTTC	CASSMGLYIQYF
TRBV14	TRBD2	NA	TRBJ2-3	TGTGCCAGCAGCCATATAAGCGGGGGGCGAACAGATACGCAGTATTTT	CASSHISGGRTDTQYF
TRBV7-6	TRBD2	NA	TRBJ2-7	TGTGCCAGCAGCGGGGGACTAGCGGGGGTGTCCTACGAGCAGTACTTC	CASSGGLAGVSYEQYF
TRBV7-2	NA	NA	TRBJ1-6	TGTGCCAGCAGCCCACTGGGGGGGAGCTCCTATAATTCACCCCTCCACTTT	CASSPLGGSSYNSPLHF
TRBV9	TRBD2	NA	TRBJ2-1	TGTGCCAGCAGCGTGCTGGTAGGCGGGGGGGCCTCCGAGCAGTTCTTC	CASSVLVGGGASEQFF
TRBV11-2	TRBD1	once	TRBJ2-3	TGTGCCAGCAGCTTTCCGCAGGGGGAATCTAGCACAGATACGCAGTATTTT	CASSFPQGESSTDTQYF
TRBV6-5	TRBD1	NA	TRBJ1-4	TGTGCCAGCAAACGGTACGGGACAGGGGACGAAAAACTGTTTTTT	CASKRYGTGDEKLFF
TRBV7-6	TRBD1	NA	TRBJ1-5	TGTGCCAGCAGCTTCGGCAGGGGGCCTAATCAGCCCCAGCATTTT	CASSFGRGPNQPQHF
TRBV11-2	TRBD2	NA	TRBJ2-7	TGTGCCAGCAGCTTAACTAGCGGGGTTTACGAGCAGTACTTC	CASSLTSGVYEQYF
TRBV12-3/TRBV12-4	NA	few	TRBJ2-5	TGTGCCAGCAGTTTTTCAGGGAAAGAGACCCAGTACTTC	CASSFSGKETQYF